This T cell receptor (beta chain) was identified during a study of T-cell reconstitution after alpha-beta-depleted transplantation in children. Notes on the study in general: By about two months after transplant, alpha-beta T cells reportedly arose from several hundred graft clones that had expanded.

Trimming stripped 0 bases from V and 2 bases from J, with 9 bases between. CDR1 is SGHDT and CDR2 is YYEEEE in the germline V gene. The CDR3 runs to 14 residues. Ten or more counts support this clonotype. The antigen remains undetermined. The TCRbeta library incorporated unique molecular identifiers. TCRdb called the PCR reads again in MiXCR, with one record for every CDR3 protein. The profile shows 25,000 to 30,000 distinct CDR3 sequences, under 8% of them singletons. This rearrangement joins TRBV5-6 to TRBJ2-7; D unresolved. The specimen was PBMCs, mostly from graft donor cells, collected 180 days after TCRalphabeta/CD19-depleted stem cell transplant. The source of this sequence is a male patient younger than 18 who had a stem cell transplant for acute myeloid leukemia, so the T cells may come from the graft donor. The CDR3 DNA is TGTGCCAGCAGCTTGGACGGACCTCCCTACGAGCAGTACTTC. Residues: CASSLDGPPYEQYF. Complete variable domain (other parts from reference TRBV5-6 and TRBJ2-7): DAGVTQSPTHLIKTRGQQVTLRCSPKSGHDTVSWYQQALGQGPQFIFQYYEEEERQRGNFPDRFSGHQFPNYSSELNVNALLLGDSALYLCASSLDGPPYEQYFGPGTRLTVT.